The 29 T cell receptor beta chains listed next were all sequenced from one sample in a study of cytomegalovirus exposure and HLA in healthy donors. The PCR employed 60 Vbeta primers together with 13 Jbeta primers. The repertoire was sequenced with immunoSEQ multiplex PCR; TCRdb's copy has only in-frame clones and lacks some. The data hold around 150,000 clones, with about 80% observed a single time. Sample: PBMCs. These receptors came from a woman aged 45-65 years in good health and CMV-seronegative.

The chain employs TRBV11-2 and TRBJ1-2; 8 nucleotides line up with TRBD1. The junction had 10 bases not matched to a gene; V was cut back by 5 bases and J by 5 bases. Germline-derived CDR1 and CDR2 are SGHAT and FQNNGV. This CDR3 has 15 residues. The CDR3, as DNA: TGTGCCAGCAGCCCCCGGTCAGGGGGCAGGTATGGCTACACCTTC. Its protein product is CASSPRSGGRYGYTF.

A single count supports this clone. V is TRBV28 and J is TRBJ1-2; TRBD1 aligns across 8 bases. Germline CDR1 and CDR2: MDHEN and SYDVKM. The CDR3 contains 14 residues. The junction had 2 bases not matched to a gene; V was cut back by 1 base and J by 4 bases. Written as DNA, the CDR3 is TGTGCCAGCAGTTTATCCGACAGGGGCTATGGCTACACCTTC. Protein product: CASSLSDRGYGYTF.

This rearrangement joins TRBV7-8 to TRBJ1-2; D is uncertain. Germline CDR1 is SGHVS and CDR2 is FQNEAQ. The CDR3 is made up of 18 amino acids. V was shortened by 3 bases and J by 0 bases, with 20 bases between the two germline ends. The CDR3 spells CASSFKGYVRPANYGYTF. CDR3 in DNA: TGTGCCAGCAGCTTTAAAGGTTACGTGAGGCCAGCTAACTATGGCTACACCTTC.

The chain carries TRBV10-2 and TRBJ1-2; D is unclear. This CDR3 spans 12 amino acids. Germline CDR1 WSHSY, CDR2 SAAADI. The V end was cut by 3 bases, the J end by 2 bases, with 4 bases between. The CDR3 reads CASSDKNYGYTF. The CDR3 nucleotides read TGCGCCAGCAGTGACAAAAACTATGGCTACACCTTC.

This clone showed up just a few times. This chain uses TRBV4-3 with TRBJ2-3; 11 bases align to TRBD1. The CDR3 is 16 amino acids. CDR1 and CDR2 (germline): LGHNA, YSLEER. V shed 6 bases and J 4 bases; nucleotides not matched to a gene: 9. CDR3 coding DNA: TGCGCCAGCAGACTCGGGACAGGGGGACATCCAGATACGCAGTATTTT. The encoded protein is CASRLGTGGHPDTQYF.

This rearrangement joins TRBV19 to TRBJ2-7; 10 nucleotides align to TRBD1. This CDR3 is 15 amino acids long. Trimming removed 3 bases from V and 4 bases from J; junction bases left unmatched: 6. Germline CDR1 is LNHDA and CDR2 is SQIVND (reference sequence). The CDR3 region has the DNA TGTGCCAGTAGTATGATCCGGGACAGGGGATACGAGCAGTACTTC. It is translated as CASSMIRDRGYEQYF.

This clone came up once. The gene calls are TRBV10-1 and TRBJ2-5; the D is unclear. Trimming pared 6 bases from V and 2 bases from J, leaving 16 bases between. CDR1 and CDR2 (germline): WNHNN, SYGVQD (reference sequence). The CDR3 covers 15 residues. CDR3 loop: CASSQPHEWQETQYF. For the CDR3, the DNA is TGCGCCAGCAGCCAACCGCATGAGTGGCAAGAGACCCAGTACTTC.

This clone was picked up one time. The genes are TRBV28 and TRBJ1-4, with D unresolved. Germline lookup yields CDR1 MDHEN and CDR2 SYDVKM. The CDR3 runs 14 residues. V was trimmed by 7 bases and J by 6 bases, leaving 15 bases between them. The CDR3: CASNSVAVHEKLFF. The CDR3 coding sequence is TGTGCCAGCAATTCTGTGGCGGTCCATGAAAAACTGTTTTTT. Drawing the rest from reference TRBV28 and TRBJ1-4, the complete variable domain is DVKVTQSSRYLVKRTGEKVFLECVQDMDHENMFWYRQDPGLGLRLIYFSYDVKMKEKGDIPEGYSVSREKKERFSLILESASTNQTSMYLCASNSVAVHEKLFFGSGTQLSVL.

This clone has only a few counts. CDR3 in DNA: TGTGCCAGCAGTCCCGACAGAGTTGCGGGCTACACCTTC. Amino acids: CASSPDRVAGYTF. The chain combines TRBV28 with TRBJ1-2; the D gene is possibly TRBD1 (5 bases). Germline loops: CDR1 MDHEN, CDR2 SYDVKM. Trimming removed 5 bases at V and 8 bases at J, with 15 bases between. The CDR3 is made up of 13 amino acids.

This clone was seen just once. This chain connects TRBV27 to TRBJ1-2; 10 positions agree with TRBD1. Trimming cost V 3 bases and J 3 bases; bases outside gene matches: 7. Per germline, CDR1 MNHEY and CDR2 SMNVEV (reference sequence). This CDR3 is built from 16 residues. CDR3 nucleotide sequence: TGTGCCAGCAGTTTGACCGGGACAGGGGAGGACTATGGCTACACCTTC. This encodes CASSLTGTGEDYGYTF.

V usage is TRBV4-3 and J usage is TRBJ2-1; D is perhaps TRBD2 (6 bases). The V end was cut by 9 bases, the J end by 0 bases, with 24 bases between. Germline V gives CDR1 LGHNA, CDR2 YSLEER. The CDR3 is made up of 18 amino acids. The CDR3 DNA sequence: TGCGCCAGTAGTCAATCGGAGGGCGGGTTGCGCTCCTACAATGAGCAGTTCTTC. This translates into CASSQSEGGLRSYNEQFF.

The rearrangement joins TRBV27 to TRBJ2-7; tentative D call: TRBD2 (6 bases). This CDR3 is built from 16 residues. Germline values: CDR1 MNHEY, CDR2 SMNVEV (reference sequence). Trimming left V 8 bases short and J 2 bases short, with 22 bases between. The CDR3 DNA follows: TGTGCCAGCTACCACCTCGGGACTTCAGGGACCTACGAGCAGTACTTC. It is translated as CASYHLGTSGTYEQYF.

This clone was counted ten times or more. The rearrangement joins TRBV7-2 to TRBJ1-2, with D unresolved. Trimming took 7 bases from V and 4 from J, leaving 13 bases between them. The germline V gene has CDR1 SGHTA and CDR2 FQGNSA. This CDR3 spans 13 amino acids. The CDR3 region has the DNA TGTGCCAGCACCCCTGACATCCGCTATGGCTACACCTTC. It codes for CASTPDIRYGYTF. The variable domain in full, with the rest retrieved from reference TRBV7-2 and TRBJ1-2, is GAGVSQSPSNKVTEKGKDVELRCDPISGHTALYWYRQSLGQGLEFLIYFQGNSAPDKSGLPSDRFSAERTGGSVSTLTIQRTQQEDSAVYLCASTPDIRYGYTFGSGTRLTVV.

V gene TRBV4-3 combines with J gene TRBJ2-3; 7 bases match TRBD1. The CDR3 sequence is 15 residues long. V lost 5 bases to trimming and J lost 6 bases; unmatched junction nucleotides: 11. The germline V gene has CDR1 LGHNA and CDR2 YSLEER. Here the CDR3 DNA reads TGCGCCAGCAGCAACCCGGGACAGAGTGGGGATACGCAGTATTTT. Protein product: CASSNPGQSGDTQYF.

V usage is TRBV7-2 and J usage is TRBJ1-1; 8 bases map to TRBD1. CDR1 is SGHTA and CDR2 is FQGNSA in the germline V gene. The CDR3 is 15 amino acids. Trimming took 6 bases from V and 4 from J; bases not matched to a gene: 10. CDR3 sequence (DNA): TGTGCCAGCAGGGCTAGCGGAACAGGGGGCACTGAAGCTTTCTTT. This translates into CASRASGTGGTEAFF.

The rearrangement uses TRBV19 and TRBJ2-7; maybe TRBD2 (7 bases). The CDR3 loop spans 19 amino acids. V dropped 2 bases and J dropped 1 base, with 24 bases sitting between them. Germline CDR1 and CDR2: LNHDA and SQIVND (reference sequence). Written as DNA, the CDR3 is TGTGCCAGTAGTATAAGGGGGGGGTCAGGACGTACGACTTCCTACGAGCAGTACTTC. Its protein product is CASSIRGGSGRTTSYEQYF.

The chain uses TRBV28 and TRBJ2-1, with 8 bases matching TRBD2. Trimming took 7 bases from V and 6 from J; bases not matched to a gene: 11. Germline V gene data show CDR1 as MDHEN and CDR2 as SYDVKM. The CDR3 has 15 amino acids. The CDR3 sequence: CASTERGLEGNEQFF. As DNA, the CDR3 is TGTGCCAGCACCGAAAGGGGACTAGAGGGCAATGAGCAGTTCTTC.

V and J are TRBV12-5 and TRBJ2-2, with 11 bases matching TRBD2. Per germline, CDR1 LGHNT and CDR2 FRNRAP. This CDR3 region has 17 residues. The trim removed 1 base at V and 7 bases at J, leaving 8 bases unmatched. CDR3 nucleotide sequence: TGTGCTAGTGGTTTGGGACTAGCGGGAAAATTTGGCGGGGAGCTGTTTTTT. It yields the protein CASGLGLAGKFGGELFF.

This chain connects TRBV5-4 to TRBJ2-4; D is undetermined. The CDR3 spans 14 residues. The germline CDR1 and CDR2 sequences are SGHNT and YYREEE (reference sequence). V lost 0 bases, J lost 8 bases, and 12 bases lay in between. The CDR3 coding sequence is TGTGCCAGCAGCTTGGACGGTTTCTTTGACATTCAGTACTTC. It translates to CASSLDGFFDIQYF.

This chain connects TRBV19 to TRBJ2-7; weak D call: TRBD1 (7 bases). Trimming left V 3 bases short and J 6 bases short, with 21 bases between. Germline V gene lookup returns CDR1 LNHDA and CDR2 SQIVND (reference sequence). This CDR3 contains 16 residues. CDR3 loop: CASSILSPRQGGEQYF. CDR3 bases: TGTGCCAGTAGTATCCTGAGTCCGAGACAGGGAGGCGAGCAGTACTTC.

The chain carries TRBV7-9 and TRBJ1-2; 8 nucleotides match TRBD1. The germline CDR1 and CDR2 sequences are SEHNR and FQNEAQ (reference sequence). Unmatched junction bases numbered 3, after V lost 5 bases and J lost 1 base. The CDR3 contains 14 residues. The CDR3 DNA reads TGTGCCAGCAGCAGCACAGGGGGTAACTATGGCTACACCTTC. It encodes CASSSTGGNYGYTF.

The J gene is TRBJ2-5, the V gene TRBV7-2; tentative D call: TRBD1 (5 bases). Germline V lookup: CDR1 SGHTA, CDR2 FQGNSA. Between the trimmed V and J ends, which lost 1 base and 1 base, there was a span of 13 bases. The CDR3 covers 16 residues. CDR3 protein: CASSLGVRVGQETQYF. Written as DNA, the CDR3 is TGTGCCAGCAGCTTAGGGGTCAGGGTGGGCCAAGAGACCCAGTACTTC.

The V gene is TRBV18, the J gene TRBJ1-1; D is possibly TRBD1 (5 bases). V gave up 1 base and J gave up 4 bases, with 16 bases separating them. This CDR3 has 16 amino acids. Germline loops: CDR1 KGHSH, CDR2 LQKENI. For the CDR3, the DNA is TGTGCCAGCTCACCACGCTCAACGTCGGGGGGCACTGAAGCTTTCTTT. This encodes CASSPRSTSGGTEAFF.

This chain uses TRBV27 with TRBJ1-2; a weak D match, TRBD1 (6 bases). Germline V lookup: CDR1 MNHEY, CDR2 SMNVEV (reference sequence). There are 13 residues in the CDR3. Between the trimmed V and J ends, which lost 2 bases and 4 bases, there was a span of 8 bases. The CDR3 reads CASSLRDTYGYTF. The CDR3, as DNA: TGTGCCAGCAGTTTACGGGACACCTATGGCTACACCTTC.

The rearrangement links TRBV28 to TRBJ2-5, with D possibly being TRBD1 (6 bases). V lost 2 bases and J 5 bases, leaving 9 bases between the germline ends. The CDR3 is 13 amino acids. Germline V gives CDR1 MDHEN, CDR2 SYDVKM. The CDR3 sequence is CASSLRTVETQYF. The DNA for the CDR3 is TGTGCCAGCAGTTTAAGGACAGTTGAGACCCAGTACTTC.

The chain is built from TRBV5-1 and TRBJ2-1; 10 bases line up with TRBD2. The germline gives CDR1 SGHRS, CDR2 YFSETQ. The CDR3 is 17 residues long. V lost 4 bases and J lost 6; bases outside the gene matches: 13. The DNA of the CDR3 is TGCGCCAGCAGCCTGGGCTTGGGGAGCGGGGGGGTCAATGAGCAGTTCTTC. It translates to CASSLGLGSGGVNEQFF.

This chain links TRBV10-1 with TRBJ2-3; 9 positions agree with TRBD1. The CDR3 sequence is 15 residues long. The germline V gene encodes CDR1 WNHNN and CDR2 SYGVQD (reference sequence). V shed 3 bases and J 3 bases; nucleotides not matched to a gene: 4. The DNA for the CDR3 is TGCGCCAGCAGTGATCGGGGACAGGGAACAGATACGCAGTATTTT. Translated, it gives CASSDRGQGTDTQYF.

V and J are TRBV21-1 and TRBJ2-7; TRBD2 was called by the table and not checked on the DNA. TRBV21-1 constitutes a pseudogene. This CDR3 region has 17 residues. The CDR3, as DNA: TGTGCCAGCAGCAAAGTCGGGACTAGCGGGAGGGCGTACGAGCAGTACTTC. It codes for CASSKVGTSGRAYEQYF.

This clone was seen more than once but under ten times. V is TRBV11-2 and J is TRBJ2-7; D might be TRBD1 (6 bases). This CDR3 is 15 amino acids long. Germline-derived CDR1 and CDR2 are SGHAT and FQNNGV. V was shortened by 1 base and J by 2 bases, with 12 bases between the two germline ends. CDR3 DNA sequence: TGTGCCAGCAGCTTAGGGACAGAGACTACCTACGAGCAGTACTTC. Amino acids: CASSLGTETTYEQYF.